These 29 T cell receptor beta chains were all obtained from the same sample, sequenced in a study of blood T cells in healthy people across ages. Combining a sample-barcoded 5' primer with a J-beta primer mix, a second PCR ran for roughly 6 to 12 cycles. A single record per CDR3 protein comes from TCRdb applying MiXCR to the 5' RACE reads. The table has around 1,000,000 distinct CDR3 sequences, about 23% seen once; the top ten hold around 0.7%. This sample also appeared in a second study, on T cells of mothers and their children.

Sequencing used blood. The receptors were sampled from a girl aged 2 to 9 in good health.

The gene calls are TRBV28 and TRBJ2-3, with 10 bases aligning to TRBD2. Trimming at V came to 9 bases and at J to 0 bases, leaving 12 bases not matched to a gene. The CDR3 length is 17 residues. The germline CDR1 and CDR2 sequences are MDHEN and SYDVKM. The CDR3 sequence is CASFGLADSSSTDTQYF. The CDR3 DNA is TGTGCCAGTTTTGGACTAGCGGACTCCTCTAGCACAGATACGCAGTATTTT.

Concerning this clonotype: The conserved final phenylalanine or tryptophan is absent from the CDR3, which likely points to a read error. The chain has TRBV20-1 and TRBJ1-4, with TRBD1 matching over 7 bases. Germline loops: CDR1 DFQATT, CDR2 SNEGSKA (reference sequence). Trimming cost V 3 bases and J 7 bases; bases outside gene matches: 8. The CDR3 consists of 14 residues. Written as DNA, the CDR3 is TGCAGTGCTAGCCTGGGACAGCCTGTTGAAAAACTGTTTCTT. This codes for CSASLGQPVEKLFL.

The chain couples TRBV7-3 to TRBJ1-1, with 7 bases that match TRBD1. J lost 4 bases, V lost 3 bases, and 2 bases had no gene match. Germline V gives CDR1 SGHTA, CDR2 FQGTGA. The CDR3 covers 13 residues. The CDR3 spells CASSFNRGTEAFF. The CDR3 region has the DNA TGTGCCAGCAGCTTCAACAGGGGCACTGAAGCTTTCTTT.

The chain combines TRBV5-6 with TRBJ2-1; TRBD1 is a possible D gene (5 bases). V dropped 2 bases and J dropped 0 bases, with 9 bases sitting between them. The CDR3 is 15 amino acids. The germline V gene encodes CDR1 SGHDT and CDR2 YYEEEE. The DNA for the CDR3 is TGTGCCAGCAGCTTTGCCAGGGCCTCCTACAATGAGCAGTTCTTC. Its translation: CASSFARASYNEQFF.

The rearrangement joins TRBV12-3 or TRBV12-4 to TRBJ2-2; D tentatively fits TRBD1 or TRBD2 (5 bases each). V was cut by 3 bases and J by 4 bases, with 12 bases left in between. The CDR3 extends over 15 amino acids. The DNA for the CDR3 is TGTGCCAGCAGTTTCAGGGTCGAGGGCACCGGGGAGCTGTTTTTT. Translating it yields CASSFRVEGTGELFF.

This clonotype was seen a few times. The genes are TRBV4-2 and TRBJ1-2, with D possibly TRBD1 on 6 matching bases. V gave up 1 base and J gave up 4 bases, with 10 bases separating them. In germline, CDR1 is LGHNA, CDR2 YNFKEQ. The CDR3 contains 14 residues. The DNA for the CDR3 is TGTGCCAGCAGCCAAGCAGGGGCTGTCTATGGCTACACCTTC. Protein: CASSQAGAVYGYTF.

This clonotype was seen a few times. V usage is TRBV9 and J usage is TRBJ1-4; D is perhaps TRBD1 (5 bases). Trimming took 0 bases from V and 6 from J, leaving 12 bases between them. This CDR3 contains 15 residues. Germline CDR1 SGDLS, CDR2 YYNGEE. CDR3 residues: CASSVGGRVYEKLFF. DNA for the CDR3: TGTGCCAGCAGCGTAGGGGGCAGGGTGTATGAAAAACTGTTTTTT.

The genes are TRBV10-3 and TRBJ2-2; D is ambiguous. The V gene lost 11 bases and the J gene lost 10 bases, with 17 bases spanning the gap. The CDR3 is made up of 12 amino acids. Germline lookup yields CDR1 ENHRY and CDR2 SYGVKD. Here the CDR3 reads CAVREPRKELFF. CDR3 nucleotides: TGTGCCGTTCGAGAGCCCCGAAAGGAGCTGTTTTTT.

This clonotype was observed a few times. The CDR3 loop reads CATSDPGKGANVLTF. The DNA for the CDR3 is TGTGCCACCAGTGATCCAGGGAAAGGGGCCAACGTCCTGACTTTC. The chain recombines TRBV24-1 with TRBJ2-6, with D perhaps matching TRBD1 (5 bases). V was cut by 3 bases and J by 4 bases, with 9 bases left in between. The CDR3 covers 15 residues. CDR1 and CDR2 (germline): KGHDR, SFDVKD.

The J gene is TRBJ2-5, the V gene TRBV20-1; D not certain. The DNA end is more similar to TRBJ2-7, so the J call may be wrong. This CDR3 has 13 residues. Germline V gene data show CDR1 as DFQATT and CDR2 as SNEGSKA (reference sequence). Here the CDR3 DNA reads TGCAGTGCTAGAGACACTAAAGCCTACGAGCAGTACTTC. This codes for CSARDTKAYEQYF.

The chain has TRBV7-8 and TRBJ2-5; 8 bases align to TRBD1. The DNA matches TRBJ2-1 better at its end, which makes the J call doubtful. The CDR3 is 15 amino acids. Looked up from germline, CDR1 is SGHVS and CDR2 is FQNEAQ. CDR3 in DNA: TGTGCCAGCAGCACCACAGGGGGGACCTACAATGAGCAGTTCTTC. It yields the protein CASSTTGGTYNEQFF.

This clonotype was counted between two and nine times. V is TRBV28 and J is TRBJ2-7, with 7 positions matching TRBD1. Germline V gene sequence: CDR1 MDHEN, CDR2 SYDVKM. J lost 4 bases, V lost 5 bases, and 8 bases had no gene match. The CDR3 has 14 amino acids. DNA of the CDR3: TGTGCCAGCAGTCCCGACGGACAGGCTTACGAGCAGTACTTC. Translation gives CASSPDGQAYEQYF. The full variable domain, with the rest looked up from reference TRBV28 and TRBJ2-7, is DVKVTQSSRYLVKRTGEKVFLECVQDMDHENMFWYRQDPGLGLRLIYFSYDVKMKEKGDIPEGYSVSREKKERFSLILESASTNQTSMYLCASSPDGQAYEQYFGPGTRLTVT.

The rearrangement uses TRBV20-1 and TRBJ2-7; a weak D match, TRBD2 (6 bases). The CDR3 length is 16 residues. The germline gives CDR1 DFQATT, CDR2 SNEGSKA (reference sequence). The V and J ends lost 6 bases and 0 bases respectively, with 21 bases between them. CDR3 amino acids: CSARDIWRESSYEQYF. CDR3 coding DNA: TGCAGTGCCCGAGACATCTGGAGGGAGAGCTCCTACGAGCAGTACTTC.

The V call is TRBV27, the J call TRBJ1-1, with D possibly matching TRBD1 (5 bases). The CDR3 contains 14 residues. Trimming stripped 2 bases from V and 4 bases from J, with 11 bases between. CDR1 and CDR2 (germline): MNHEY, SMNVEV (reference sequence). In nucleotides, the CDR3 is TGTGCCAGCAGTTTAGGCCCCAGGGCCACTGAAGCTTTCTTT. Translated: CASSLGPRATEAFF.

This clonotype showed up just a few times. The chain uses TRBV20-1 and TRBJ2-3; 12 bases match TRBD2. Germline trimming cut 6 bases from V and 5 bases from J; bases unmatched to any gene: 9. The CDR3 runs 15 residues. Germline CDR1 is DFQATT and CDR2 is SNEGSKA (reference sequence). The CDR3 reads CSATRLAGVEDTQYF. The CDR3 DNA reads as TGCAGTGCCACTAGACTAGCGGGAGTAGAAGATACGCAGTATTTT.

This clonotype was picked up a small number of times. The chain joins TRBV3-1 to TRBJ2-7; possibly TRBD2 for D (6 bases). The V gene lost 3 bases and the J gene lost 5 bases, with 14 bases spanning the gap. The CDR3 totals 14 residues. Germline V gene lookup returns CDR1 LGHDT and CDR2 YNNKEL (reference sequence). The CDR3 coding sequence is TGTGCCAGCAGCCATCCAACCGGCGGGGACGAGCAGTACTTC. This encodes CASSHPTGGDEQYF.

This chain connects TRBV11-2 to TRBJ1-4, with D unclear. This CDR3 is 16 amino acids long. Germline CDR1 and CDR2: SGHAT and FQNNGV. Trimming shortened V by 5 bases and J by 7 bases, and 20 bases separated the two germline ends. The CDR3 sequence: CASSPRWRIGTEKLFF. As DNA, the CDR3 is TGTGCCAGCAGCCCTAGGTGGCGGATCGGTACTGAAAAACTGTTTTTT.

The V and J genes are TRBV7-9 and TRBJ2-7, with D uncertain. Trimming removed 8 bases at V and 5 bases at J, with 13 bases between. Germline lookup yields CDR1 SEHNR and CDR2 FQNEAQ (reference sequence). The CDR3 extends over 12 amino acids. CDR3 DNA sequence: TGTGCCAGCGGGCCTTGGGTCGACGAGCAGTACTTC. This sequence encodes CASGPWVDEQYF.

The gene calls are TRBV7-9 and TRBJ2-1; weak D call: TRBD2 (6 bases). The V gene lost 4 bases and the J gene lost 6 bases, with 19 bases spanning the gap. This CDR3 contains 16 residues. Germline V lookup: CDR1 SEHNR, CDR2 FQNEAQ (reference sequence). The CDR3 reads CASSSLRLEVINEQFF. CDR3 bases: TGTGCCAGCAGCTCTCTTCGACTAGAGGTTATCAATGAGCAGTTCTTC.

This sequence joins TRBV20-1 and TRBJ2-5; D not certain. The V gene lost 4 bases and the J gene lost 4 bases, with 16 bases spanning the gap. Germline V gives CDR1 DFQATT, CDR2 SNEGSKA (reference sequence). CDR3 length: 14 residues. The CDR3 is CSAKFAWSGETQYF. CDR3 sequence (DNA): TGCAGTGCTAAGTTTGCGTGGAGTGGAGAGACCCAGTACTTC.

Only a few counts were recorded for this clonotype. CDR3 sequence (DNA): TGTGCCAGCAGCCAACCTGGGACACCAGCCTACGAGCAGTACTTC. It encodes CASSQPGTPAYEQYF. The V call is TRBV14, the J call TRBJ2-5, with D maybe TRBD1 (6 bases). The J call may be incorrect, as the DNA end agrees better with TRBJ2-7. This CDR3 region has 15 residues. CDR1 and CDR2 from the germline V gene are SGHDN and FVKESK.

This clonotype was counted once. At one of its ends the junction is not consistent with the germline gene, which may arise from a read error. The chain combines TRBV12-3 or TRBV12-4 with TRBJ1-2, with a tentative D call TRBD1 (6 bases). CDR3 length: 15 amino acids. The CDR3 protein is CASSPTGSSSHGFTF. DNA for the CDR3: TGTGCCAGCAGTCCGACAGGTTCCAGCAGCCATGGCTTCACCTTC.

This chain connects TRBV7-9 to TRBJ2-1; TRBD1 matches at 9 bases. CDR1 is SEHNR and CDR2 is FQNEAQ in the germline V gene (reference sequence). The CDR3 is 18 amino acids. Germline trimming cut 5 bases from V and 6 bases from J; bases unmatched to any gene: 17. The CDR3 nucleotides read TGTGCCAGCAGCGTACCAAGGGAGGGACAGGGTTTTAGCAATGAGCAGTTCTTC. Translating gives CASSVPREGQGFSNEQFF.

The CDR3 loop is CASSERQGPTYEQYF. The CDR3 DNA follows: TGTGCCAGCAGTGAACGCCAGGGCCCTACCTACGAGCAGTACTTC. The J gene is TRBJ2-5, the V gene TRBV2; D is perhaps TRBD1 (5 bases). Matching the DNA end better, TRBJ2-7 makes the J call doubtful. Germline V gene lookup returns CDR1 SNHLY and CDR2 FYNNEI. The CDR3 is 15 residues long.

Remarks on this clonotype: One junction end does not reproduce the germline sequence, and a read error may be involved. The chain couples TRBV5-1 to TRBJ2-7; 7 nucleotides agree with TRBD1. The CDR3 runs to 14 residues. Germline V CDR1 and CDR2: SGHRS, YFSETQ. The CDR3 region is CVSSLEGGLYEQYF. The CDR3 coding sequence is TGCGTCAGCAGCTTGGAAGGGGGCCTCTACGAGCAGTACTTC.

The chain couples TRBV29-1 to TRBJ2-3; no clear D gene. Germline CDR1 SQVTM, CDR2 ANQGSEA. There are 13 residues in the CDR3. V was clipped by 4 bases and J by 1 base, with 9 bases between them. The CDR3 loop reads CSVVKSGTDTQYF. The CDR3 DNA follows: TGCAGCGTTGTGAAGTCTGGCACAGATACGCAGTATTTT.

V gene TRBV4-1 combines with J gene TRBJ1-3, with no clear D. CDR1 MGHRA and CDR2 YSYEKL come from the germline V gene. Trimming shortened V by 4 bases and J by 0 bases, and 7 bases separated the two germline ends. This CDR3 has 14 residues. The CDR3 region is CASSRDYSGNTIYF. CDR3 nucleotides: TGCGCCAGCAGCCGGGATTACTCTGGAAACACCATATATTTT.

The V gene is TRBV5-1, the J gene TRBJ2-3; no clear D gene. Trimming removed 2 bases from V and 2 bases from J, with 6 bases in between. From germline, CDR1 is SGHRS and CDR2 YFSETQ. CDR3 length: 13 amino acids. CDR3 DNA: TGCGCCAGCAGCTTTGAGGACACAGATACGCAGTATTTT. Amino acid sequence: CASSFEDTDTQYF. The variable domain in full, completed from reference TRBV5-1 and TRBJ2-3, reads KAGVTQTPRYLIKTRGQQVTLSCSPISGHRSVSWYQQTPGQGLQFLFEYFSETQRNKGNFPGRFSGRQFSNSRSEMNVSTLELGDSALYLCASSFEDTDTQYFGPGTRLTVL.

The rearrangement links TRBV11-2 to TRBJ2-1; D not resolved. Trimming took off 1 base at V and 12 bases at J, with 19 bases between the two ends. The CDR3 covers 15 residues. Germline values: CDR1 SGHAT, CDR2 FQNNGV. CDR3 sequence reads: CASSLGEKPRSGQFF. The DNA of the CDR3 is TGTGCCAGCAGCTTAGGCGAAAAGCCGAGAAGTGGGCAGTTCTTC.